The next 11 T cell receptor beta chains were all read from a single sample in a study of blood T cell repertoires in COVID-19. Using immunoSEQ multiplex PCR, the repertoire was profiled, and TCRdb retains in-frame clones only, with some absent. Here the sample spans 45,000 to 55,000 clones, about 90% being singletons. What was sequenced was peripheral blood. The receptors derive from a human donor in a cohort sampled during active COVID-19.

This sequence joins TRBV18 and TRBJ1-5, with D uncertain. V shed 2 bases and J shed 3 bases, with 5 bases lying between them. CDR1 is KGHSH and CDR2 is LQKENI in the germline V gene. The CDR3 runs to 13 residues. DNA for the CDR3: TGTGCCAGCTCACCAGGCCTCAATCAGCCCCAGCATTTT. Encoded protein: CASSPGLNQPQHF.

V gene TRBV30 combines with J gene TRBJ2-6; D is unclear. V lost 5 bases to trimming and J lost 0 bases, with 8 bases between them. CDR1 is GTSNPN, CDR2 SVGIG, per germline (reference sequence). The CDR3 has 14 residues. The CDR3 DNA sequence: TGTGCCTGGGAAGTCTACTCTGGGGCCAACGTCCTGACTTTC. Encoded protein: CAWEVYSGANVLTF.

The CDR3 DNA follows: TGTGCCAGCAGCCAAGGACTAGCATCGGCACAGTATTTT. It codes for CASSQGLASAQYF. V gene TRBV3-1 (or the pseudogene TRBV3-2) combines with J gene TRBJ2-3; 7 bases fit TRBD2. The CDR3 is made up of 13 amino acids. In germline, CDR1 is LGHDT, CDR2 YNNKEL (reference sequence). Trimming removed 1 base from V and 12 bases from J; junction bases left unmatched: 7.

The chain carries TRBV23-1 and TRBJ1-6, with TRBD1 as a possible D gene (6 bases). TRBV23-1 is an ORF for which the function is uncertain. The V end was cut by 6 bases, the J end by 7 bases, with 22 bases between. CDR3 length equals 17 residues. CDR3 amino acids: CASSDPPGHLRNSPLHF. CDR3 nucleotide sequence: TGCGCCAGCAGCGACCCTCCGGGACACCTTCGAAATTCACCCCTCCACTTT.

The chain carries TRBV30 and TRBJ1-6, with 7 bases fitting TRBD1. The V gene end was trimmed by 5 bases and the J gene end by 6 bases; junction bases not matched to a gene: 7. CDR1 is GTSNPN, CDR2 SVGIG, per germline (reference sequence). The CDR3 extends over 14 amino acids. The CDR3 DNA is TGTGCCTGGGAAAGACAGGGAGGTAATTCACCCCTCCACTTT. The encoded protein is CAWERQGGNSPLHF.

CDR3 nucleotide sequence: TGTGCCAGCAGCGGTCGAAGGACTAGCGGGTCTCATGAGCAGTTCTTC. Encoded protein: CASSGRRTSGSHEQFF. The genes are TRBV9 and TRBJ2-1; TRBD2 matches at 11 bases. V trimming: 3 bases; J trimming: 8 bases; junction bases outside the gene matches: 10. The CDR3 has 16 amino acids. CDR1 is SGDLS, CDR2 YYNGEE, per germline.

The chain joins TRBV25-1 to TRBJ2-3, with 9 bases that match TRBD1. The CDR3 loop spans 14 amino acids. V shed 5 bases and J 4 bases; nucleotides not matched to a gene: 4. Germline CDR1 reads MGHDK; CDR2 reads SYGVNS. The CDR3 coding sequence is TGTGCCAGCAGTAACAGGGGGCAGTCAGATACGCAGTATTTT. Translation: CASSNRGQSDTQYF.

The gene calls are TRBV11-3 and TRBJ1-1; the D gene is possibly TRBD1 (5 bases). The germline V gene encodes CDR1 SGHNT and CDR2 YENEEA. V shed 5 bases and J shed 4 bases, with 14 bases lying between them. This CDR3 has 14 residues. This CDR3 is CASSASRASTEAFF. CDR3 sequence (DNA): TGTGCCAGCAGCGCAAGCAGGGCGTCCACTGAAGCTTTCTTT.

The chain joins TRBV4-1 to TRBJ1-2; 8 bases fit TRBD1. Germline V lookup: CDR1 MGHRA, CDR2 YSYEKL. V lost 4 bases and J lost 12; bases outside the gene matches: 7. This CDR3 comprises 12 residues. CDR3 in amino acids: CASSLGQGVNTF. CDR3 sequence (DNA): TGCGCCAGCAGCCTCGGACAGGGTGTGAACACCTTC.

This sequence joins TRBV13 and TRBJ2-7; possibly TRBD2 for D (7 bases). The CDR3 is 15 residues long. From germline, CDR1 is PRHDT and CDR2 FYEKMQ (reference sequence). V lost 3 bases and J lost 1, with 13 bases in between. CDR3 sequence (DNA): TGTGCCAGCAGCTTTGGGGGGGCCCATTCCTACGAGCAGTACTTC. This codes for CASSFGGAHSYEQYF. Using reference TRBV13 and TRBJ2-7 for the parts outside the CDR3, the full variable domain is AAGVIQSPRHLIKEKRETATLKCYPIPRHDTVYWYQQGPGQDPQFLISFYEKMQSDKGSIPDRFSAQQFSDYHSELNMSSLELGDSALYFCASSFGGAHSYEQYFGPGTRLTVT.

The chain is built from TRBV10-3 and TRBJ1-5; TRBD1 agrees at 7 bases. CDR3 size: 16 residues. Trimming at V came to 6 bases and at J to 2 bases, leaving 10 bases not matched to a gene. The germline CDR1 and CDR2 sequences are ENHRY and SYGVKD. The DNA of the CDR3 is TGTGCCATCAGCGAGGGGGCTCACGGCGGCAATCAGCCCCAGCATTTT. Translating gives CAISEGAHGGNQPQHF.